This is a list of T cell receptor beta chains from one sample in a study of lymphopenia after photon versus proton radiotherapy. The table came from immunoSEQ multiplex PCR; TCRdb's copy has only in-frame clones and leaves some out. The sample has around 28,000 clones, around 80% seen once; the top ten hold roughly a third. This specimen was peripheral blood, taken from a patient treated with photon-based radiotherapy. These receptor sequences come from a man in his forties or fifties with gastric cancer. Both conserved end residues are part of each CDR3.

V gene	J gene	CDR3 protein
TRBV9	TRBJ2-1	CASSAGTVIHEQFF
TRBV6-4	TRBJ2-2	CASSRTANTGELFF
TRBV7-2	TRBJ1-5	CASSSWDGQPQHF
TRBV6-5	TRBJ2-4	CASSYSKQLKVQYF
TRBV18	TRBJ2-3	CASSRRGGRADTQYF
TRBV7-6	TRBJ2-7	CASSTRGGGYEQYF
TRBV5-6	TRBJ2-7	CASSLSVGYEQYF
TRBV5-4	TRBJ1-2	CASSATGDYGYTF
TRBV5-1	TRBJ2-4	CASSPEIAKNIQYF
TRBV7-6	TRBJ2-2	CASSNYGARTGELFF
TRBV19	TRBJ1-1	CASSIDRGRTEAFF
TRBV6-1	TRBJ2-1	CASSLGGNEQFF
TRBV6-6	TRBJ1-2	CASSYKGGERYTF
TRBV15	TRBJ2-5	CATSRATERTYF